The rows below give T cell receptor beta chains drawn from one sample of a study of OX40 agonist ivuxolimab in advanced cancers. Measured with immunoSEQ multiplex PCR; TCRdb has only the in-frame clones, and not every one. The sample lists about 100,000 clones, under 85% occurring once. The specimen was CD4+ or CD8+ T cells sorted from blood, collected in a trial of the OX40 agonist ivuxolimab. The source is an adult with an advanced solid tumor such as melanoma, head and neck, liver or kidney cancer. The CDR3 runs from the conserved cysteine through the conserved F or W. D genes are given only for firm matches. Size is omitted from some rows. Given values are once, few, many or a class for expanded clones.

.	TRBV27	TRBJ2-3	.	CASSLGVDTDTQYF	TGTGCCAGCAGTTTGGGCGTTGACACAGATACGCAGTATTTT
.	TRBV29-1	TRBJ2-7	TRBD1	CSVATGTGPYEQYF	TGCAGCGTTGCAACCGGGACAGGCCCCTACGAGCAGTACTTC
few	TRBV5-6	TRBJ1-3	.	CASSSRVAISGNTIYF	TGTGCCAGCAGCTCAAGGGTAGCAATCTCTGGAAACACCATATATTTT
once	TRBV19	TRBJ2-3	.	CASSGSGVMGDTQYF	TGTGCCAGTAGTGGGTCAGGGGTTATGGGAGATACGCAGTATTTT
.	TRBV5-4	TRBJ2-5	.	CASSQGWAGLQETQYF	TGTGCCAGCAGCCAAGGATGGGCCGGACTCCAAGAGACCCAGTACTTC
.	TRBV5-1	TRBJ2-1	.	CASSLQGGTYNEQFF	TGCGCCAGCAGCTTACAGGGGGGGACCTACAATGAGCAGTTCTTC
.	TRBV10-3	TRBJ1-2	.	CAIAEGGYGYTF	TGTGCCATCGCGGAGGGGGGCTATGGCTACACCTTC
.	TRBV9	TRBJ2-3	TRBD2	CASSGGTSGGWDTQYF	TGTGCCAGCAGCGGTGGGACTAGCGGGGGGTGGGATACGCAGTATTTT
.	TRBV19	TRBJ1-5	.	CASSIADRSNQPQHF	TGTGCCAGTAGTATCGCCGACAGGAGCAATCAGCCCCAGCATTTT
.	TRBV11-2	TRBJ1-3	TRBD1	CASSNRGQSSGNTIYF	TGTGCCAGCAGCAACCGGGGACAGAGTTCTGGAAACACCATATATTTT
once	TRBV12-5	TRBJ2-7	.	CASGLSWVRGYEQYF	TGTGCTAGTGGTTTATCCTGGGTTCGGGGTTACGAGCAGTACTTC
.	TRBV5-1	TRBJ1-1	.	CASSLGESTEAFF	TGCGCCAGCAGCTTGGGAGAGAGTACTGAAGCTTTCTTT
once	TRBV30	TRBJ2-3	.	CAWREGLFTDTQYF	TGTGCCTGGAGAGAAGGGTTATTCACAGATACGCAGTATTTT
once	TRBV5-1	TRBJ2-7	.	CASSLQAGPYEQYF	TGCGCCAGCAGCTTGCAGGCGGGGCCCTACGAGCAGTACTTC
.	TRBV18	TRBJ1-1	TRBD1	CASSPTGRGTEAFF	TGTGCCAGCTCACCGACAGGGAGGGGCACTGAAGCTTTCTTT
.	TRBV18	TRBJ2-2	.	CASSPPGRELFF	TGTGCCAGCTCACCCCCGGGGAGGGAGCTGTTTTTT
medium-sized	TRBV4-1	TRBJ2-4	.	CASSQDTGEGIQYF	TGCGCCAGCAGCCAAGACACGGGCGAAGGCATTCAGTACTTC
.	TRBV5-1	TRBJ2-1	TRBD2	CASSFERGVEDEQFF	TGCGCCAGCAGCTTCGAGCGGGGGGTGGAGGATGAGCAGTTCTTC
few	TRBV2	TRBJ1-2	.	CASRNSGSYGYTF	TGTGCCAGCAGGAACTCGGGGAGCTATGGCTACACCTTC
.	TRBV6-1	TRBJ2-6	.	CASSFGANVLTF	TGTGCCAGCAGTTTTGGGGCCAACGTCCTGACTTTC
.	TRBV25-1	TRBJ2-2	TRBD2	CASSSSGVWDTGELFF	TGTGCCAGCAGTAGTAGCGGGGTTTGGGACACCGGGGAGCTGTTTTTT
.	TRBV15	TRBJ1-2	.	CATSTREAELGYTF	TGTGCCACCAGCACCAGAGAAGCGGAGCTGGGCTACACCTTC
.	TRBV10-1	TRBJ2-5	TRBD1	CASGAGTGGPETQYF	TGCGCCAGTGGAGCGGGGACAGGGGGACCAGAGACCCAGTACTTC
.	TRBV7-9	TRBJ2-3	.	CASSSKGPDTQYF	TGTGCCAGCAGCTCTAAGGGGCCCGATACGCAGTATTTT
.	TRBV6-6	TRBJ1-4	.	CASSYNEKLFF	TGTGCCAGCAGTTACAATGAAAAACTGTTTTTT
.	TRBV15	TRBJ1-5	.	CATSRVAYQPQHF	TGTGCCACCAGCAGGGTGGCGTATCAGCCCCAGCATTTT
.	TRBV7-2	TRBJ2-3	.	CASSLSADTQYF	TGTGCCAGCAGCTTGAGTGCAGATACGCAGTATTTT
.	TRBV14	TRBJ2-3	TRBD2	CASSQTGGPKSTDTQYF	TGTGCCAGCAGCCAAACGGGGGGGCCCAAAAGCACAGATACGCAGTATTTT
.	TRBV2	TRBJ1-2	.	CASSEAPEYGYTF	TGTGCCAGCAGTGAAGCTCCTGAATATGGCTACACCTTC
few	TRBV10-3	TRBJ1-2	.	CAIKRGDAGYTF	TGTGCCATCAAACGGGGGGACGCAGGCTACACCTTC
once	TRBV6-1	TRBJ2-7	TRBD1	CASSLHRDSEQYF	TGTGCCAGCAGCCTCCACAGGGACAGCGAGCAGTACTTC
.	TRBV28	TRBJ2-3	TRBD2	CASSLKLAGYTDTQYF	TGTGCCAGCAGTTTAAAACTAGCGGGCTACACAGATACGCAGTATTTT
.	TRBV6-5	TRBJ2-7	TRBD2	CASSEGGRSYEQYF	TGTGCCAGCAGTGAGGGAGGGCGTTCCTACGAGCAGTACTTC
once	TRBV6-1	TRBJ2-3	TRBD2	CASSDSGDTQYF	TGTGCCAGCAGTGATAGCGGGGATACGCAGTATTTT
.	TRBV6-5	TRBJ2-3	TRBD2	CASRPPTSGTDTQYF	TGTGCCAGCAGACCGCCGACTAGCGGAACAGATACGCAGTATTTT
.	TRBV10-3	TRBJ2-3	TRBD2	CAITLAGGSTDTQYF	TGTGCCATCACCCTAGCGGGAGGTTCCACAGATACGCAGTATTTT
.	TRBV2	TRBJ1-4	.	CASSYDSPTNEKLFF	TGTGCCAGCAGTTACGACAGTCCAACTAATGAAAAACTGTTTTTT
.	TRBV19	TRBJ2-3	TRBD1	CASSIFGPGTGLSDTQYF	TGTGCCAGTAGTATATTCGGCCCCGGGACAGGGCTCTCGGATACGCAGTATTTT
once	TRBV7-2	TRBJ2-1	TRBD2	CASSQTSWTSRNEQFF	TGTGCCAGCAGCCAGACCTCCTGGACTAGTAGGAATGAGCAGTTCTTC
.	TRBV5-1	TRBJ2-2	.	CASSFRALGDTGELFF	TGCGCCAGCAGCTTCAGGGCCTTAGGGGACACCGGGGAGCTGTTTTTT
.	TRBV10-3	TRBJ2-1	TRBD1	CAISEGQGLNEQFF	TGTGCCATCAGTGAGGGACAGGGGTTGAACGAGCAGTTCTTC
once	TRBV11-2	TRBJ1-5	.	CASSLEGGYGNQPQHF	TGTGCCAGCAGCTTAGAAGGGGGTTATGGCAATCAGCCCCAGCATTTT
.	TRBV4-1	TRBJ1-1	.	CASSHLYRDMNTEAFF	TGCGCCAGCAGCCACCTTTACAGGGACATGAACACTGAAGCTTTCTTT
once	TRBV19	TRBJ1-1	.	CASSQARQAFF	TGTGCCAGTTCTCAGGCCCGCCAAGCTTTCTTT
.	TRBV5-1	TRBJ2-7	TRBD1	CASSLALGQAIEQYF	TGCGCCAGCAGCTTGGCCCTTGGACAGGCGATCGAGCAGTACTTC
.	TRBV19	TRBJ1-6	.	CASLATAGSPLHF	TGTGCCTCCCTGGCCACAGCCGGTTCACCCCTCCACTTT
.	TRBV5-6	TRBJ1-2	.	CASSYRESYGYTF	TGTGCCAGCAGCTACAGGGAGTCCTATGGCTACACCTTC
.	TRBV18	TRBJ1-4	TRBD1	CASSPTGRVEKLFF	TGTGCCAGCTCACCGACAGGGAGGGTTGAAAAACTGTTTTTT
once	TRBV27	TRBJ2-1	TRBD2	CASSLGTSGGDEQFF	TGTGCCAGCAGTTTAGGGACTAGCGGGGGGGATGAGCAGTTCTTC
.	TRBV9	TRBJ2-3	TRBD2	CASSVGSRREAESTDTQYF	TGTGCCAGCAGCGTAGGCTCCCGGCGGGAGGCAGAAAGCACAGATACGCAGTATTTT
.	TRBV5-1	TRBJ2-7	.	CASSSRIRGLGDYEQYF	TGCGCCAGCAGCTCTCGCATTAGGGGCCTTGGGGACTACGAGCAGTACTTC
.	TRBV18	TRBJ2-1	TRBD2	CASSPPTGGGSYNEQFF	TGTGCCAGCTCACCACCAACGGGAGGGGGCTCCTACAATGAGCAGTTCTTC
.	TRBV6-5	TRBJ1-1	.	CASSYYLGVPAEAFF	TGTGCCAGCAGTTACTACCTTGGGGTCCCCGCTGAAGCTTTCTTT
few	TRBV20-1	TRBJ1-2	.	CSAKGSYTF	TGCAGTGCTAAGGGAAGCTACACCTTC
.	TRBV6-1	TRBJ1-1	TRBD1	CASSGDRGQNTEAFF	TGTGCCAGCAGTGGAGACAGGGGACAGAACACTGAAGCTTTCTTT
.	TRBV25-1	TRBJ2-3	.	CASSGPQGKSTDTQYF	TGTGCCAGCAGTGGCCCCCAGGGTAAAAGCACAGATACGCAGTATTTT
.	TRBV4-1	TRBJ2-3	TRBD2	CASSSMGQGRGSTDTQYF	TGCGCCAGCAGCTCTATGGGGCAAGGGAGGGGTAGCACAGATACGCAGTATTTT
.	TRBV5-4	TRBJ2-7	TRBD2	CASSFGAGFYEQYF	TGTGCCAGCAGCTTTGGAGCGGGGTTCTACGAGCAGTACTTC